This T cell receptor (beta chain) originates from a study of T cell repertoires in cytomegalovirus infection. At the level of the study: TCR beta signatures that were public indicated CMV infection and matching HLA type.

TCRdb re-called the reads through MiXCR, storing one row per CDR3 protein. The sample includes about 900,000 distinct CDR3 sequences, roughly 30% of them seen just once. Regarding this clonotype: Its antigen is undetermined.

CDR3 length: 16 residues. Deletions cut 3 bases from V and 1 base from J, with 15 bases between. The specimen was cultured CD8+ T cells from PBMCs, collected from culture after CMV antigen stimulation. The V call is TRBV12-3 or TRBV12-4, the J call TRBJ1-1; D not certain. The TCR comes from a human donor in good health (CMV status not recorded). Some clones in this sample may be carry-over from other donors' samples. For the CDR3, the DNA is TGTGCCAGCAGTTTCTCCAGCGAACGGTGGAACACTGAAGCTTTCTTT. This sequence encodes CASSFSSERWNTEAFF.